The source of this TCR beta chain is a study of identical twins. Broader study findings: The study based its conclusions on cross-sectional statistical analysis and did not follow the same donors. For out-of-frame beta sequences, excess twin sharing was weaker. Zero-insertion findings could be partly confounded by invariant cells (MAIT and iNKT cells).

The cDNA had a unique molecular identifier and a template-switch universal primer site. Via MiXCR, TCRdb re-called the 5' RACE reads, giving one row per CDR3 protein. The profile covers about 890,000 distinct CDR3 sequences, with approximately 13% appearing a single time and under 2% taken by the ten largest. In regard to this clonotype: The antigen is not known.

The CDR3 loop spans 15 amino acids. Trimming stripped 0 bases from V and 2 bases from J, with 10 bases between. Germline assignment: CDR1 LGHDT and CDR2 YNNKEL (reference sequence). The same sample was also studied in work on yellow fever vaccine responses in identical twins.

This TCR was recovered from a woman in her late teens or twenties in good health. The chain carries TRBV3-1 and TRBJ1-2, with D possibly matching TRBD1 (6 bases). The sequencing sample was made of PBMCs. The DNA for the CDR3 is TGTGCCAGCAGCCAAGACTGGGGGCAAAACTATGGCTACACCTTC. Translated: CASSQDWGQNYGYTF.